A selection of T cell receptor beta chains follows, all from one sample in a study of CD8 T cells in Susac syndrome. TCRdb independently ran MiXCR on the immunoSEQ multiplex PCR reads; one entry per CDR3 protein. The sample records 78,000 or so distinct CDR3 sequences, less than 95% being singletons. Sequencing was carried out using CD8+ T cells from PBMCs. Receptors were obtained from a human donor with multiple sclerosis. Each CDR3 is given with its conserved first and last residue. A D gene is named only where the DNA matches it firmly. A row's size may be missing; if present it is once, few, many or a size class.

DNA: TGCGCCAGCAGCTGGAGAGCAGGGGACTGGCAAGAGACCCAGTACTTC; CDR3: CASSWRAGDWQETQYF; size: .; D: .; V: TRBV5-1; J: TRBJ2-5
DNA: TGCAGCGTTGAAATCCCCCAGGCGGGGAAGACCTACGAGCAGTACTTC; CDR3: CSVEIPQAGKTYEQYF; size: .; D: .; V: TRBV29-1; J: TRBJ2-7
DNA: TGTGCCACTCACCGGGACAGGGTCACCGGGGAGCTGTTTTTT; CDR3: CATHRDRVTGELFF; size: .; D: TRBD1; V: TRBV15; J: TRBJ2-2
DNA: TGTGCCAGCAGCCGCTATGGGGGTACAGCCTACGAGCAGTACTTC; CDR3: CASSRYGGTAYEQYF; size: .; D: .; V: TRBV5-4; J: TRBJ2-7
DNA: TGCAGTGCTGGTCCGGGACTAGCGGGGCCCAGCTCCTACGAGCAGTACTTC; CDR3: CSAGPGLAGPSSYEQYF; size: .; D: TRBD2; V: TRBV20-1; J: TRBJ2-7
DNA: TGTGCCAGCTCACCAATCGGAAGGGGCGGCACAGATACGCAGTATTTT; CDR3: CASSPIGRGGTDTQYF; size: once; D: .; V: TRBV18; J: TRBJ2-3
DNA: TGCAGCGTTGAAATGCGGAGCGAGGGGCCCTACGAGCAGTACTTC; CDR3: CSVEMRSEGPYEQYF; size: .; D: .; V: TRBV29-1; J: TRBJ2-7
DNA: TGCGCCAGCAGCGGCGCCGGGACAGGGGAGGTCGGTACGCAGTATTTT; CDR3: CASSGAGTGEVGTQYF; size: .; D: TRBD1; V: TRBV5-1; J: TRBJ2-3
DNA: TGTGCCAGCAGCCCCCTCCAGAAGGGGGCAGATACGCAGTATTTT; CDR3: CASSPLQKGADTQYF; size: .; D: .; V: TRBV7-6; J: TRBJ2-3
DNA: TGTGCCTGGACCCGACGGTCCGGGGAGCAGTACTTC; CDR3: CAWTRRSGEQYF; size: .; D: .; V: TRBV30; J: TRBJ2-7
DNA: TGTGCCAGCAGCTTAGTCGGGGGGACCCAAGAGACCCAGTACTTC; CDR3: CASSLVGGTQETQYF; size: once; D: TRBD2; V: TRBV7-9; J: TRBJ2-5
DNA: TGTGCCAGCAGCCCGTACAGGGAGGATGAGCAGTTCTTC; CDR3: CASSPYREDEQFF; size: .; D: .; V: TRBV5-6; J: TRBJ2-1
DNA: TGTGCCAGCAGTATAAAGGGGGCCGTCTCTGGAAACACCATATATTTT; CDR3: CASSIKGAVSGNTIYF; size: .; D: TRBD1; V: TRBV25-1; J: TRBJ1-3
DNA: TGTGCCAGCAGTGGGGGGACAGTCAACACCGGGGAGCTGTTTTTT; CDR3: CASSGGTVNTGELFF; size: .; D: TRBD1; V: TRBV2; J: TRBJ2-2
DNA: TGTGCCAGCCTTGGGACGGAAGCTTTCTTT; CDR3: CASLGTEAFF; size: .; D: .; V: TRBV2; J: TRBJ1-1
DNA: TGCAGCGTCCGACTAGCGGCGAACACCGGGGAGCTGTTTTTT; CDR3: CSVRLAANTGELFF; size: once; D: TRBD2; V: TRBV29-1; J: TRBJ2-2
DNA: TGTGCCAGCAGTTTAGTCGCAGGCGCTAACTATGGCTACACCTTC; CDR3: CASSLVAGANYGYTF; size: .; D: .; V: TRBV27; J: TRBJ1-2
DNA: TGTGCCAGCAGTGAAAACGGAGAGTTCTACGAGCAGTACTTC; CDR3: CASSENGEFYEQYF; size: few; D: .; V: TRBV6-1; J: TRBJ2-7
DNA: TGTGCCTGGAGCCAACCGGAGCTAGCACGATTCCAAGAGACCCAGTACTTC; CDR3: CAWSQPELARFQETQYF; size: .; D: .; V: TRBV30; J: TRBJ2-5
DNA: TGCAGTGCTAGGACAAGGGGCGGCTACGAGCAGTACTTC; CDR3: CSARTRGGYEQYF; size: .; D: .; V: TRBV20-1; J: TRBJ2-7
DNA: TGTGCCAGCAGCTTAGATGGGCTGGCCGACACAGATACGCAGTATTTT; CDR3: CASSLDGLADTDTQYF; size: .; D: .; V: TRBV7-9; J: TRBJ2-3
DNA: TGTGCCAGCGGCCGGGAGGATCAAGAGACCCAGTACTTC; CDR3: CASGREDQETQYF; size: .; D: TRBD2; V: TRBV7-9; J: TRBJ2-5
DNA: TGTGCCAGCAGCCCAACCCGATCTGGAAACACCATATATTTT; CDR3: CASSPTRSGNTIYF; size: .; D: .; V: TRBV6-6; J: TRBJ1-3
DNA: TGCGCCAGCAGCTTGGCCCCTGGCGGGGGGTCTCGGAAGACCCAGTACTTC; CDR3: CASSLAPGGGSRKTQYF; size: .; D: TRBD2; V: TRBV5-1; J: TRBJ2-5
DNA: TGTGCCAGCAGCCCCGGGACAGGGATGGGAGATACGCAGTATTTT; CDR3: CASSPGTGMGDTQYF; size: .; D: TRBD1; V: TRBV7-9; J: TRBJ2-3
DNA: TGTGCCTGGAGTGTACCGTGGGAGGCCCTTACGAGCACGTACTTC; CDR3: CAWSVPWEALTSTYF; size: .; D: .; V: TRBV30; J: TRBJ2-7
DNA: TGTGCCAGCAGCTTCAGGGGGGGCGGCACTGAAGCTTTCTTT; CDR3: CASSFRGGGTEAFF; size: .; D: TRBD1; V: TRBV7-9; J: TRBJ1-1
DNA: TGTGCCAGCAGAATTACAGGGGGGCCTTCCTACGAGCAGTACTTC; CDR3: CASRITGGPSYEQYF; size: .; D: TRBD1; V: TRBV27; J: TRBJ2-7
DNA: TGTGCCAGCAGTGAAAAGGGAGGGTATCAGCCCCAGCATTTT; CDR3: CASSEKGGYQPQHF; size: .; D: .; V: TRBV2; J: TRBJ1-5
DNA: TGCAGCGTTCAATTAGTTGATAGCGGGGAGCTGTTTTTT; CDR3: CSVQLVDSGELFF; size: .; D: .; V: TRBV29-1; J: TRBJ2-2
DNA: TGTGCCAGCAGGCCGACCCGGACAGGCCCCTATGGCTACACCTTC; CDR3: CASRPTRTGPYGYTF; size: .; D: TRBD1; V: TRBV27; J: TRBJ1-2
DNA: TGCGCCAGCAGCCAAGTAGGGACGGTAAGAGGCTACACCTTC; CDR3: CASSQVGTVRGYTF; size: .; D: .; V: TRBV4-1; J: TRBJ1-2
DNA: TGTGCCAGCTCACCCGAAGGGGACGACGAGCAGTACTTC; CDR3: CASSPEGDDEQYF; size: .; D: .; V: TRBV18; J: TRBJ2-7
DNA: TGTGCCAGCAGCTTGGTTCAGGGGATGGAGCAGTACTTC; CDR3: CASSLVQGMEQYF; size: .; D: .; V: TRBV5-6; J: TRBJ2-7
DNA: TGTGCCAGCAGCACTGGACAGGGGCTCTACGAGCAGTACTTC; CDR3: CASSTGQGLYEQYF; size: .; D: TRBD1; V: TRBV9; J: TRBJ2-7
DNA: TGTGCCAGCAGCTCCATCTTTAGCGGGGAAAGCACAGATACGCAGTATTTT; CDR3: CASSSIFSGESTDTQYF; size: .; D: TRBD2; V: TRBV7-2; J: TRBJ2-3
DNA: TGTGCCAGCAGCTCTAGCGGGGGGGCGACAGATACGCAGTATTTT; CDR3: CASSSSGGATDTQYF; size: once; D: TRBD2; V: TRBV7-3; J: TRBJ2-3
DNA: TGTGCCAGCAGACCGCTTCTAACAATCACAGATACGCAGTATTTT; CDR3: CASRPLLTITDTQYF; size: once; D: .; V: TRBV27; J: TRBJ2-3
DNA: TGCAGCGTTGACGCGAACACTGAAGCTTTCTTT; CDR3: CSVDANTEAFF; size: .; D: .; V: TRBV29-1; J: TRBJ1-1